Each of the 27 T cell receptor beta chains below was sequenced from the same sample in a study of OX40 agonist ivuxolimab in advanced cancers. The library was produced with the immunoSEQ multiplex PCR assay. Entries here come from immuneACCESS through TCRdb and include only in-frame sequences with V and J called. Some clones fail to appear in such tables; in the studies checked, an unresolved V gene covers under half of the shortfall, and the cause of the remainder is unknown. A total of fewer than 35,000 clones appear in this sample, roughly 89% of them only once. The leading ten clones occupy approximately 0.9% of the sample. The sample was CD4+ or CD8+ T cells sorted from blood, taken in a trial of the OX40 agonist ivuxolimab. The source is an adult with an advanced solid tumor such as melanoma, head and neck, liver or kidney cancer.

Note on this clone: Other nucleotide sequences in the sample specify the same CDR3. The chain is built from TRBV9 and TRBJ2-7; 8 positions agree with TRBD1. V was pared by 2 bases and J by 5 bases, with 3 bases of the junction left unmatched. The CDR3 length is 13 residues. Germline values: CDR1 SGDLS, CDR2 YYNGEE. The CDR3 reads CASSVGQGHEQYF. The CDR3 coding sequence is TGTGCCAGCAGCGTCGGACAGGGCCACGAGCAGTACTTC. Using reference TRBV9 and TRBJ2-7 for the parts outside the CDR3, the full variable domain is DSGVTQTPKHLITATGQRVTLRCSPRSGDLSVYWYQQSLDQGLQFLIQYYNGEERAKGNILERFSAQQFPDLHSELNLSSLELGDSALYFCASSVGQGHEQYFGPGTRLTVT.

The chain recombines TRBV28 with TRBJ1-1; no clear D gene. CDR1 and CDR2 (germline): MDHEN, SYDVKM. The CDR3 has 14 residues. The V gene lost 3 bases and the J gene lost 1 base, with 9 bases spanning the gap. Here the CDR3 DNA reads TGTGCCAGCAGTTTTAAAAGGGCGAACACTGAAGCTTTCTTT. Its translation: CASSFKRANTEAFF.

The chain links TRBV2 to TRBJ1-2; D remains ambiguous. The length of the CDR3 is 12 residues. Trimming cost V 7 bases and J 2 bases, with 8 bases left between them. In germline, CDR1 is SNHLY, CDR2 FYNNEI. The CDR3 region has the DNA TGTGCCAGCAAGTCCGGGAACTATGGCTACACCTTC. It yields the protein CASKSGNYGYTF.

The rearrangement links TRBV19 to TRBJ2-1; 8 bases line up with TRBD2. V trimming: 5 bases; J trimming: 7 bases; junction bases outside the gene matches: 10. The CDR3 length is 15 residues. CDR1 is LNHDA and CDR2 is SQIVND in the germline V gene (reference sequence). The CDR3 DNA follows: TGTGCCAGTAGTTCTTCGGGGGGGAGCGCGAATGAGCAGTTCTTC. Protein sequence: CASSSSGGSANEQFF.

The rearrangement links TRBV11-2 to TRBJ1-1; no clear D gene. The CDR3 length is 16 residues. Germline V gene lookup returns CDR1 SGHAT and CDR2 FQNNGV. V was clipped by 7 bases and J by 1 base, with 19 bases between them. DNA of the CDR3: TGTGCCAGCACTTTCAGTTCTGGACGGCAGAACACTGAAGCTTTCTTT. It codes for CASTFSSGRQNTEAFF.

This rearrangement joins TRBV7-3 to TRBJ2-7, with D possibly matching TRBD2 (6 bases). V lost 5 bases to trimming and J lost 4 bases, with 15 bases between them. CDR3 length equals 14 residues. From germline, CDR1 is SGHTA and CDR2 FQGTGA. CDR3 sequence (DNA): TGTGCCAGCAGCCGTGGGGTGGGGACTTACGAGCAGTACTTC. This translates into CASSRGVGTYEQYF.

This clone has only a few counts. CDR3 protein: CAWSPPRGANNSPLHF. As DNA, the CDR3 is TGTGCCTGGAGTCCACCCAGGGGGGCGAATAATTCACCCCTCCACTTT. The chain couples TRBV30 to TRBJ1-6, with 7 bases aligning to TRBD1. Germline CDR1 GTSNPN, CDR2 SVGIG (reference sequence). The CDR3 has 16 residues. V lost 2 bases to trimming and J lost 5 bases; unmatched junction nucleotides: 9.

This chain links TRBV28 with TRBJ1-5; no definite D call. Germline-derived CDR1 and CDR2 are MDHEN and SYDVKM. The germline V and J ends were trimmed by 3 bases and 3 bases, with 6 bases remaining between them. The CDR3 spans 13 residues. CDR3 sequence: CASSFSVNQPQHF. For the CDR3, the DNA is TGTGCCAGCAGTTTCTCGGTCAATCAGCCCCAGCATTTT.

This chain uses TRBV11-3 with TRBJ1-6; no firm D call. Deletions cut 5 bases from V and 6 bases from J, with 8 bases between. This CDR3 is built from 13 residues. The V gene's germline CDR1 is SGHNT and CDR2 YENEEA. CDR3 sequence (DNA): TGTGCCAGCAGCCTACGTAGTAATTCACCCCTCCACTTT. This sequence encodes CASSLRSNSPLHF.

The V and J genes are TRBV19 and TRBJ1-5, with D perhaps matching TRBD1 (6 bases). This CDR3 has 13 amino acids. V lost 8 bases and J lost 4, with 12 bases in between. Per germline, CDR1 LNHDA and CDR2 SQIVND (reference sequence). The CDR3 is CASRGGRNQPQHF. CDR3 bases: TGTGCCAGTCGAGGGGGTCGGAATCAGCCCCAGCATTTT. Supplemented by reference TRBV19 and TRBJ1-5, the full variable domain reads DGGITQSPKYLFRKEGQNVTLSCEQNLNHDAMYWYRQDPGQGLRLIYYSQIVNDFQKGDIAEGYSVSREKKESFPLTVTSAQKNPTAFYLCASRGGRNQPQHFGDGTRLSIL.

The chain employs TRBV2 and TRBJ2-7; tentatively, D is TRBD1 (5 bases). CDR1 SNHLY and CDR2 FYNNEI come from the germline V gene. There are 14 residues in the CDR3. V shed 7 bases and J shed 1 base, with 14 bases lying between them. CDR3 loop: CASISTEVSYEQYF. The CDR3 DNA reads TGTGCCAGCATCTCGACAGAAGTTTCCTACGAGCAGTACTTC.

The chain carries TRBV10-2 and TRBJ2-7, with TRBD2 identical over 12 bases. With V trimmed by 8 bases and J by 2 bases, 16 bases remained unmatched. The CDR3 has 18 residues. CDR1 and CDR2 from the germline V gene are WSHSY and SAAADI. As DNA, the CDR3 is TGCGCCAGCCGTACCGAAACTAGCGGGAGGTCGTTTCCCTACGAGCAGTACTTC. Translating it yields CASRTETSGRSFPYEQYF.

The genes are TRBV7-2 and TRBJ1-2; D is perhaps TRBD1 (5 bases). This CDR3 spans 14 amino acids. The germline V gene has CDR1 SGHTA and CDR2 FQGNSA. V gave up 7 bases and J gave up 3 bases, with 15 bases separating them. The CDR3 DNA follows: TGTGCCAGCACCCCGGGGGTTCGTGACTATGGCTACACCTTC. Encoded protein: CASTPGVRDYGYTF.

This rearrangement joins TRBV2 to TRBJ2-5; 7 bases fit TRBD1. The CDR3 is 14 residues long. V shed 5 bases, J shed 2 bases, and the junction held 5 bases outside the gene matches. Germline assignment: CDR1 SNHLY and CDR2 FYNNEI. The CDR3 bases are TGTGCCAGCAGTCGACAGGGAAAGCAAGAGACCCAGTACTTC. It codes for CASSRQGKQETQYF.

This clone was seen more than once but under ten times. The chain couples TRBV19 to TRBJ2-1, with a weak D call TRBD1 (5 bases). Germline CDR1 LNHDA, CDR2 SQIVND (reference sequence). V dropped 8 bases and J dropped 8 bases, with 13 bases sitting between them. The CDR3 consists of 12 residues. The CDR3 spells CASQSGSHEQFF. The CDR3 coding sequence is TGTGCCAGTCAATCAGGGTCGCATGAGCAGTTCTTC.

The chain employs TRBV2 and TRBJ2-5, with 15 positions matching TRBD2. Germline V gives CDR1 SNHLY, CDR2 FYNNEI. The CDR3 contains 18 residues. V gave up 5 bases and J gave up 2 bases; unmatched junction bases: 9. CDR3 amino acids: CASSIGLAGGSGQETQYF. For the CDR3, the DNA is TGTGCCAGCAGTATCGGACTAGCGGGAGGGTCCGGGCAAGAGACCCAGTACTTC.

The chain couples TRBV28 to TRBJ1-1; D unclear. Germline CDR1 reads MDHEN; CDR2 reads SYDVKM. The CDR3 length is 12 residues. The V and J ends lost 6 bases and 2 bases respectively, with 7 bases between them. In DNA form, the CDR3 reads TGTGCCAGCAGCGTCGACAACACTGAAGCTTTCTTT. This encodes CASSVDNTEAFF. Full variable domain (missing parts from reference TRBV28 and TRBJ1-1): DVKVTQSSRYLVKRTGEKVFLECVQDMDHENMFWYRQDPGLGLRLIYFSYDVKMKEKGDIPEGYSVSREKKERFSLILESASTNQTSMYLCASSVDNTEAFFGQGTRLTVV.

The chain joins TRBV5-1 to TRBJ1-4, with D possibly being TRBD1 (5 bases). The germline V gene has CDR1 SGHRS and CDR2 YFSETQ. The V end lost 4 bases, the J end lost 3 bases, and 13 bases lay between the germline ends. The CDR3 sequence is 15 residues long. CDR3 region: CASSGDLAANEKLFF. The CDR3 DNA reads as TGCGCCAGCAGCGGGGACTTAGCGGCTAATGAAAAACTGTTTTTT.

This chain uses TRBV4-1 with TRBJ1-3, with D uncertain. V was cut by 3 bases and J by 0 bases, with 15 bases left in between. The CDR3 extends over 17 amino acids. CDR1 is MGHRA, CDR2 YSYEKL, per germline. The chain's CDR3 is CASSQGIGRGSGNTIYF. The CDR3 DNA is TGCGCCAGCAGCCAGGGGATCGGTAGAGGCTCTGGAAACACCATATATTTT.

The V and J genes are TRBV28 and TRBJ1-2; 9 bases align to TRBD1. The CDR3 runs to 12 residues. From germline, CDR1 is MDHEN and CDR2 SYDVKM. V shed 5 bases, J shed 13 bases, and the junction held 8 bases outside the gene matches. CDR3 protein: CASSGIGTGPTF. The CDR3 region has the DNA TGTGCCAGCAGTGGGATCGGGACAGGGCCCACCTTC.

About this clone: The junction differs from germline at one of its ends, possibly a read error. The chain recombines TRBV7-9 with TRBJ1-4; D may be TRBD1 (6 bases). The CDR3 has 12 residues. Per germline, CDR1 SEHNR and CDR2 FQNEAQ (reference sequence). The CDR3 region has the DNA TGTGCCAGCAGCTTAGGTCTAGGACAGATAATTTTT. Translated: CASSLGLGQIIF.

The chain joins TRBV10-2 to TRBJ1-6, with a tentative D call TRBD1 (6 bases). Germline V gene data show CDR1 as WSHSY and CDR2 as SAAADI. CDR3 length: 14 amino acids. Trimming took off 3 bases at V and 5 bases at J, with 8 bases between the two ends. As DNA, the CDR3 is TGCGCCAGCAGTGAAAGACAGGATAATTCACCCCTCCACTTT. Protein sequence: CASSERQDNSPLHF.

The chain links TRBV2 to TRBJ1-5, with D possibly TRBD1 on 6 matching bases. The CDR3 has 16 residues. The V and J ends lost 6 bases and 0 bases respectively, with 15 bases between them. The germline V gene encodes CDR1 SNHLY and CDR2 FYNNEI. The CDR3 region has the DNA TGTGCCAGCAGCCCGGGAGGGGGGGCTAGCAATCAGCCCCAGCATTTT. It yields the protein CASSPGGGASNQPQHF.

This chain uses TRBV28 with TRBJ1-1; 8 bases map to TRBD1. V lost 1 base to trimming and J lost 4 bases; unmatched junction nucleotides: 11. The CDR3 spans 17 residues. The germline CDR1 and CDR2 sequences are MDHEN and SYDVKM. CDR3 nucleotides: TGTGCCAGCAGTTTATCGTTCTTCAGGGGGCGCCTCACTGAAGCTTTCTTT. As protein: CASSLSFFRGRLTEAFF.

V gene TRBV5-1 combines with J gene TRBJ2-1; D might be TRBD2 (5 bases). Germline V CDR1 and CDR2: SGHRS, YFSETQ. The CDR3 sequence is 14 residues long. V was pared by 1 base and J by 4 bases, with 9 bases between. CDR3 in DNA: TGCGCCAGCAGCTTGCCAGAGGGTTACAATGAGCAGTTCTTC. It yields the protein CASSLPEGYNEQFF. The full variable domain, with the rest looked up from reference TRBV5-1 and TRBJ2-1, is KAGVTQTPRYLIKTRGQQVTLSCSPISGHRSVSWYQQTPGQGLQFLFEYFSETQRNKGNFPGRFSGRQFSNSRSEMNVSTLELGDSALYLCASSLPEGYNEQFFGPGTRLTVL.

The chain combines TRBV2 with TRBJ2-6, with D uncertain. Germline assignment: CDR1 SNHLY and CDR2 FYNNEI. V shed 6 bases and J shed 0 bases, with 12 bases lying between them. The CDR3 has 16 amino acids. The chain's CDR3 is CASREPFRSGANVLTF. The DNA of the CDR3 is TGTGCCAGCAGAGAACCGTTCCGCTCTGGGGCCAACGTCCTGACTTTC.

In nucleotides, the CDR3 is TGTGCCAGCAGTTTTTATGCCGGGCAGGGGAATTCCCGTGATCAGCCCCAGCATTTT. This gives the protein CASSFYAGQGNSRDQPQHF. This chain uses TRBV28 with TRBJ1-5, with D perhaps matching TRBD1 (6 bases). The ends were cut back, 3 bases at V and 5 bases at J, with 26 bases in the middle. This CDR3 contains 19 residues. Per germline, CDR1 MDHEN and CDR2 SYDVKM.